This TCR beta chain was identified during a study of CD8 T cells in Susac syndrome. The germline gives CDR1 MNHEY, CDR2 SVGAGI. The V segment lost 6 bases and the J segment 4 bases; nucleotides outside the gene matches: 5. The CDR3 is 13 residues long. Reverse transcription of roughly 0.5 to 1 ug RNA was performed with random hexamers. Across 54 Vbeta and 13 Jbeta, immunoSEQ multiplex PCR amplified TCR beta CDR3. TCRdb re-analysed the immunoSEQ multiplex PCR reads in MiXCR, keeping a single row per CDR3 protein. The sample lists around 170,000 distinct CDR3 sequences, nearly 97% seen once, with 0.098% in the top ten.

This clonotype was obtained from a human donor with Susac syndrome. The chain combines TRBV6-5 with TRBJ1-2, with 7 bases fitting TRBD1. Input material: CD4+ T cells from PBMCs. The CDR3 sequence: CASSSGQFYGYTF. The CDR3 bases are TGTGCCAGCAGCTCGGGACAGTTCTATGGCTACACCTTC.